This T cell receptor (beta chain) was sequenced during a study of breast tumors, draining lymph nodes, adjacent tissues. Germline-derived CDR1 and CDR2 are SGHRS and YFSETQ. The CDR3 is 17 amino acids. Trimming shortened V by 4 bases and J by 0 bases, and 17 bases separated the two germline ends. Breast cancer patients provided tissue from their axillary draining lymph nodes. TCRdb used MiXCR to reprocess the multiplex PCR reads, holding one entry per CDR3 protein. The data contain about 140,000 distinct CDR3 sequences, about 31% of them singletons. This clonotype was seen many times. V usage is TRBV5-1 and J usage is TRBJ2-1; D gene unclear. The sample consisted of axillary lymph node tissue. The sequence came from a female donor with breast cancer. Some clones in this sample may be carry-over from other donors' samples. CDR3 DNA: TGCGCCAGCAGCCCGGTCAGGACGACGAGCTCCTACAATGAGCAGTTCTTC. Encoded protein: CASSPVRTTSSYNEQFF.